This T cell receptor beta chain comes out of a study of blood T cell repertoires in COVID-19. In the study overall: PBMCs, B-cell-depleted T cells, or T cells provided the cDNA or gDNA that made up the material.

The CDR3 length is 14 residues. Trimming took 3 bases from V and 3 from J; bases not matched to a gene: 4. Germline CDR1 and CDR2: SGHRS and YFSETQ. Data came from immunoSEQ multiplex PCR; TCRdb stores just in-frame clones and leaves some out. The repertoire has about 490,000 clones, approximately 85% of them found once; the top ten carry approximately 3.4%. The TCR was taken from a human donor in a cohort sampled during active COVID-19. The chain joins TRBV5-1 to TRBJ2-7; 9 positions agree with TRBD1. Source material: peripheral blood. Here the CDR3 DNA reads TGCGCCAGCAGCTACCCGGGACAGGGCTACGAGCAGTACTTC. It is translated as CASSYPGQGYEQYF.